These T cell receptor beta chains were read from a single sample in a study of vaccination and CD4 T cells after COVID-19. TCRdb redid the calling of the PCR reads with MiXCR, one entry per CDR3 protein. The table includes fewer than 7,000 distinct CDR3 sequences, about two thirds detected once. No antigen is known for these receptors. Input material: CD4+ T cells from blood, cultured in vitro. These TCRs come from a human donor who had recovered from COVID-19. CDR3s include the opening cysteine and the closing phenylalanine or tryptophan. The D gene is left open where the match is weak.

D,V,J,CDR3
TRBD2,TRBV9,TRBJ2-3,CASSERPTSGTDTQYF
-,TRBV7-2,TRBJ1-1,CASSPDPQWEAFF
TRBD2,TRBV12-3/TRBV12-4,TRBJ2-7,CASSSGASGRYEQYF
TRBD1,TRBV5-1,TRBJ2-7,CASSLGTGTGGVKSYEQYF
-,TRBV11-2,TRBJ1-1,CASSGVAGWAEAFF
-,TRBV12-3/TRBV12-4,TRBJ2-7,CASTRTRGTYEQYF
TRBD1,TRBV19,TRBJ1-5,CARPKPRDSNQPQHF
-,TRBV12-3/TRBV12-4,TRBJ2-2,CASSLAGNTGELFF
TRBD2,TRBV6-1,TRBJ2-5,CASTLAGGTYQETQYF
-,TRBV20-1,TRBJ2-1,CSVAGYRYEQFF
-,TRBV19,TRBJ1-3,CASSPRTVSRSGGTIYF
-,TRBV10-1,TRBJ1-5,CASSEWGQPQHF
-,TRBV20-1,TRBJ1-2,CSASPAGDTYNYGYTF
-,TRBV7-9,TRBJ2-7,CASSLREKNEQYF
TRBD1,TRBV5-4,TRBJ2-7,CASSPQGASAVYEQYF
-,TRBV20-1,TRBJ2-3,CSAREGSGTDTQYF
-,TRBV27,TRBJ2-1,CASSLNSDREGEQFF
TRBD2,TRBV20-1,TRBJ2-7,CSASPTSGGSYEQYF
-,TRBV5-1,TRBJ2-7,CASSQPKDRQSPYEQYF
-,TRBV19,TRBJ2-7,CASSLRPGHTYEQYF
TRBD1,TRBV19,TRBJ2-1,CASSIIGQGPNEQFF
-,TRBV19,TRBJ1-6,CASSIAEQTRSPLHF
TRBD1,TRBV7-8,TRBJ2-7,CASSLGPGQGTYEQYF
-,TRBV6-1,TRBJ1-5,CASTGYSNQPQHF
-,TRBV20-1,TRBJ2-5,CSAIPWETQYF
TRBD1,TRBV20-1,TRBJ2-4,CSAWTGGAKNIQYF
TRBD2,TRBV6-2/TRBV6-3,TRBJ2-1,CASSSRTSGGNEQFF
-,TRBV11-1,TRBJ2-1,CASSQQRGSSYNEQFF
-,TRBV20-1,TRBJ1-6,CSASRAGIQNSPLHF
TRBD1,TRBV20-1,TRBJ1-6,CSAEPGQGESSPLHF
-,TRBV29-1,TRBJ2-3,CSVGAPSGFGTQYF
-,TRBV5-6,TRBJ2-2,CASSFGPGTRAGELFF
TRBD2,TRBV24-1,TRBJ2-3,CATSDPSGGASYTQYF
TRBD2,TRBV20-1,TRBJ2-1,CSAYSGGAGEQFF
TRBD1,TRBV23-1,TRBJ2-7,CASSPPNPGTAGGAGPF
-,TRBV28,TRBJ2-7,CASSSPPQGTYEQYF
TRBD2,TRBV20-1,TRBJ2-2,CSARELAGVPGELFF
TRBD1,TRBV20-1,TRBJ1-1,CSATPPWGTVNTEAFF
-,TRBV19,TRBJ2-6,CASSPGTSGANVLTF
-,TRBV7-9,TRBJ2-5,CASSPQGETQYF
TRBD1,TRBV25-1,TRBJ2-7,CASSELGPGQGFYEQYF
-,TRBV7-8,TRBJ2-7,CASSLGTGRDEQYF